By its share, the clone carrying this T cell receptor (beta chain) is medium-sized. This sample was taken from a study of immune heterogeneity within non-small cell lung tumors. Germline CDR1 SGHVS, CDR2 FQNEAQ. V dropped 2 bases and J dropped 3 bases, with 7 bases sitting between them. CDR3 size: 13 residues. Genomic DNA extracted from bulk tumor tissue served as template. A total of roughly 600 ng was used per sample. Far-apart biopsies, several per primary tumor, were taken during surgery. With untreated, newly diagnosed non-small cell lung cancer, the patients went on to undergo curative surgery. It was with 32 V and 13 J primers that multiplex PCR amplified TCR beta CDR3. TCRdb analysed the multiplex PCR reads with MiXCR anew, one entry per CDR3 protein. The top ten clones hold over 9.5% of a sample with a few thousand distinct CDR3 sequences, 25% to 30% of them seen once.

This clonotype was obtained from a man in his 60s with non-small cell lung cancer. Input material: lung tumor tissue. The chain links TRBV7-8 to TRBJ1-1; D gene ambiguous. This chain's CDR3 is CASSLRIDTEAFF. As DNA, the CDR3 is TGTGCCAGCAGCTTAAGGATCGACACTGAAGCTTTCTTT. Looking up the rest from reference TRBV7-8 and TRBJ1-1 gives the full variable domain: GAGVSQSPRYKVAKRGQDVALRCDPISGHVSLFWYQQALGQGPEFLTYFQNEAQLDKSGLPSDRFFAERPEGSVSTLKIQRTQQEDSAVYLCASSLRIDTEAFFGQGTRLTVV.